Below are 27 T cell receptor beta chains sequenced from a single sample in a study of human T cells and chemical hapten exposure. One entry per CDR3 protein, called by TCRdb with MiXCR from the RACE reads. The sample includes about 120,000 distinct CDR3 sequences, over 10% of them seen just once. The time point was: patch test 1, 2 weeks after DPC sensitization. The treatment is: therapeutic diphenylcyclopropenone sensitization with weekly scalp DPC. The material was whole blood, obtained in connection with sensitization to the hapten diphenylcyclopropenone (DPC). The receptor set was obtained from a woman aged 45 to 65 with alopecia areata. Some clones in this sample may be carry-over from other donors' samples.

This clonotype was picked up a small number of times. The V call is TRBV4-1, the J call TRBJ2-5, with a tentative D call TRBD2 (7 bases). In germline, CDR1 is MGHRA, CDR2 YSYEKL. V was clipped by 0 bases and J by 6 bases, with 11 bases between them. The CDR3 spans 14 residues. CDR3 DNA sequence: TGCGCCAGCAGCCAAGATTGGGGGGGGCAGACCCAGTACTTC. Translating gives CASSQDWGGQTQYF.

This clonotype was detected a few times. The rearrangement uses TRBV7-8 and TRBJ2-1, with a tentative D call TRBD2 (6 bases). Germline loops: CDR1 SGHVS, CDR2 FQNEAQ. Trimming removed 2 bases from V and 0 bases from J, with 11 bases in between. The CDR3 extends over 16 amino acids. The CDR3 region has the DNA TGTGCCAGCAGCTTATTACGGGGGAGCTCCTACAATGAGCAGTTCTTC. Translation gives CASSLLRGSSYNEQFF.

This clonotype has ten or more counts. This sequence joins TRBV28 and TRBJ1-2, with no clear D. From germline, CDR1 is MDHEN and CDR2 SYDVKM. The CDR3 runs to 13 residues. Trimming cost V 4 bases and J 3 bases, with 9 bases left between them. CDR3 bases: TGTGCCAGCAGTTCTCCGGCGTACTATGGCTACACCTTC. Translating it yields CASSSPAYYGYTF.

The CDR3 loop reads CASSQTSGASTDTQYF. The DNA for the CDR3 is TGCGCCAGCAGCCAGACTAGCGGGGCTAGCACAGATACGCAGTATTTT. V is TRBV5-1 and J is TRBJ2-3, with TRBD2 identical over 11 bases. The germline gives CDR1 SGHRS, CDR2 YFSETQ. Trimming cost V 4 bases and J 0 bases; bases outside gene matches: 4. This CDR3 region has 16 residues.

This clonotype was recorded many times. This sequence joins TRBV12-3 or TRBV12-4 and TRBJ2-5, with TRBD1 identical over 11 bases. V gave up 7 bases and J gave up 2 bases; unmatched junction bases: 6. This CDR3 region has 15 residues. The DNA for the CDR3 is TGTGCCAGCAACCAGGGGACAGGGGGGCAAGAGACCCAGTACTTC. Amino acids: CASNQGTGGQETQYF.

This clonotype was seen at least ten times. This chain joins TRBV28 and TRBJ1-1, with unresolved D. The V end lost 6 bases, the J end lost 11 bases, and 13 bases lay between the germline ends. The CDR3 is 11 amino acids. Looked up from germline, CDR1 is MDHEN and CDR2 is SYDVKM. Written as DNA, the CDR3 is TGTGCCAGCAGCCACCCCCGTGGGGCTTTCTTT. Its translation: CASSHPRGAFF.

V and J are TRBV7-9 and TRBJ1-6; TRBD1 matches 9 bases. The CDR3 spans 14 residues. With V trimmed by 4 bases and J by 7 bases, 2 bases remained unmatched. Germline loops: CDR1 SEHNR, CDR2 FQNEAQ (reference sequence). CDR3 region: CASSSGTGNSPLHF. For the CDR3, the DNA is TGTGCCAGCAGCTCCGGGACAGGGAATTCACCCCTCCACTTT.

This sequence joins TRBV29-1 and TRBJ1-1; D remains unclear. The CDR3 has 11 residues. Trimming removed 7 bases at V and 3 bases at J, with 9 bases between. Germline CDR1 and CDR2: SQVTM and ANQGSEA. Here the CDR3 reads CSAFRDTEAFF. CDR3 nucleotides: TGCAGCGCATTCCGGGACACTGAAGCTTTCTTT.

The chain carries TRBV7-6 and TRBJ2-5; D is uncertain. Germline CDR1 reads SGHVS; CDR2 reads FNYEAQ. Deletions cut 5 bases from V and 1 base from J, with 17 bases between. The CDR3 is 16 residues long. CDR3 nucleotides: TGTGCCAGCAGCAGAGCCGGGTCTCCGAGCCAAGAGACCCAGTACTTC. It is translated as CASSRAGSPSQETQYF.

The chain employs TRBV7-9 and TRBJ2-1; 7 nucleotides match TRBD1. The V gene end was trimmed by 5 bases and the J gene end by 0 bases; junction bases not matched to a gene: 7. CDR3 size: 16 residues. Germline V gives CDR1 SEHNR, CDR2 FQNEAQ (reference sequence). This CDR3 is CASSPPTGRSYNEQFF. DNA for the CDR3: TGTGCCAGCAGCCCTCCGACAGGGCGCTCCTACAATGAGCAGTTCTTC. The full variable domain, rest sourced from reference TRBV7-9 and TRBJ2-1, is DTGVSQNPRHKITKRGQNVTFRCDPISEHNRLYWYRQTLGQGPEFLTYFQNEAQLEKSRLLSDRFSAERPKGSFSTLEIQRTEQGDSAMYLCASSPPTGRSYNEQFFGPGTRLTVL.

This chain links TRBV4-3 with TRBJ2-1, with 8 positions matching TRBD1. Germline lookup yields CDR1 LGHNA and CDR2 YSLEER. This CDR3 is built from 15 residues. The ends lost 0 bases at V and 7 bases at J; junction bases unmatched: 5. The CDR3 DNA follows: TGCGCCAGCAGCCAAGATATACAGGGGGGTAATGAGCAGTTCTTC. It encodes CASSQDIQGGNEQFF.

The chain joins TRBV6-5 to TRBJ1-5, with 9 bases lining up with TRBD1. Germline loops: CDR1 MNHEY, CDR2 SVGAGI. V lost 4 bases to trimming and J lost 7 bases; unmatched junction nucleotides: 11. CDR3 length: 16 amino acids. The CDR3 DNA is TGTGCCAGCAGTTTCTCGGGACAGGGCAACAAACAGCCCCAGCATTTT. Translating gives CASSFSGQGNKQPQHF.

This clonotype was seen ten or more times. V is TRBV7-9 and J is TRBJ2-7, with 9 bases that match TRBD1. V lost 6 bases to trimming and J lost 7 bases; unmatched junction nucleotides: 19. The CDR3 is 17 residues long. Germline V gene sequence: CDR1 SEHNR, CDR2 FQNEAQ (reference sequence). This CDR3 reads CASRRLIPGQGTWEQYF. As DNA, the CDR3 is TGTGCCAGCAGACGACTTATTCCGGGACAGGGTACGTGGGAGCAGTACTTC.

This clonotype came up many times. The CDR3 DNA reads TGTGCCAGCAGCCGGGTCCTTTCTGGAAACACCATATATTTT. Translation gives CASSRVLSGNTIYF. The chain recombines TRBV5-5 with TRBJ1-3; D unresolved. Germline V lookup: CDR1 SGHKS, CDR2 YYEKEE (reference sequence). V was pared by 4 bases and J by 1 base, with 9 bases between. This CDR3 spans 14 amino acids.

This clonotype was counted only a few times. The chain links TRBV12-3 or TRBV12-4 to TRBJ2-3, with D possibly called TRBD1 or TRBD2 (6 bases each). V was trimmed by 7 bases and J by 4 bases, leaving 15 bases between them. CDR3 length: 14 residues. The CDR3 loop reads CASTLGGGPDTQYF. The CDR3 bases are TGTGCCAGCACCCTAGGAGGGGGGCCAGATACGCAGTATTTT.

As regards this clonotype: A much bigger clone sits one base away, suggesting this may be a read error. This is likely a read error, given that the CDR3 carries no conserved phenylalanine or tryptophan at its end. CDR3 region: CASSLIPPGEQYS. The CDR3 DNA follows: TGTGCCAGCAGTTTAATTCCACCAGGGGAGCAGTACTCC. This chain connects TRBV12-3 or TRBV12-4 to TRBJ2-7, with D possibly matching TRBD1 (5 bases). The CDR3 has 13 residues. V gave up 2 bases and J gave up 7 bases, with 12 bases separating them.

DNA of the CDR3: TGTGCCACCAGTTCGGGGTTGAACACTGAAGCTTTCTTT. The encoded protein is CATSSGLNTEAFF. The chain uses TRBV24-1 and TRBJ1-1; no clear D. V lost 6 bases and J 0 bases, leaving 7 bases between the germline ends. Germline V lookup: CDR1 KGHDR, CDR2 SFDVKD. The CDR3 runs to 13 residues.

The V and J genes are TRBV7-2 and TRBJ2-7; D unresolved. From germline, CDR1 is SGHTA and CDR2 FQGNSA. This CDR3 contains 14 residues. The germline V and J ends were trimmed by 1 base and 3 bases, with 10 bases remaining between them. The CDR3, as DNA: TGTGCCAGCAGCTTAGGCCGGTTAAACTACGAGCAGTACTTC. Its translation is CASSLGRLNYEQYF.

The chain links TRBV28 to TRBJ1-5; D is unresolved. The germline gives CDR1 MDHEN, CDR2 SYDVKM. The length of the CDR3 is 13 residues. V dropped 3 bases and J dropped 5 bases, with 8 bases sitting between them. The CDR3 here is CASSFSNDQPQHF. DNA of the CDR3: TGTGCCAGCAGTTTTTCCAATGATCAGCCCCAGCATTTT.

This clonotype has just a few counts. This chain joins TRBV7-9 and TRBJ1-5; 8 bases are shared with TRBD1. Germline CDR1 and CDR2: SEHNR and FQNEAQ (reference sequence). The CDR3 sequence is 16 residues long. The V segment lost 1 base and the J segment 7 bases; nucleotides outside the gene matches: 9. DNA of the CDR3: TGTGCCAGCAGCTTAGTCGGCCAGGGGGCTGGGCAGCCCCAGCATTTT. Translating it yields CASSLVGQGAGQPQHF. Combining the CDR3 with reference TRBV7-9 and TRBJ1-5 gives the whole variable domain DTGVSQNPRHKITKRGQNVTFRCDPISEHNRLYWYRQTLGQGPEFLTYFQNEAQLEKSRLLSDRFSAERPKGSFSTLEIQRTEQGDSAMYLCASSLVGQGAGQPQHFGDGTRLSIL.

Ten or more counts support this clonotype. The CDR3 sequence: CASSLTSGSHTEQFF. The CDR3 DNA sequence: TGTGCCAGCAGTTTGACTAGCGGGAGTCATACTGAGCAGTTCTTC. The chain combines TRBV27 with TRBJ2-1, with 12 bases aligning to TRBD2. J lost 9 bases, V lost 3 bases, and 6 bases had no gene match. Germline V gene lookup returns CDR1 MNHEY and CDR2 SMNVEV (reference sequence). There are 15 residues in the CDR3.

This clonotype came up many times. The chain recombines TRBV18 with TRBJ2-2; D remains unclear. CDR1 and CDR2 from the germline V gene are KGHSH and LQKENI. The CDR3 contains 15 residues. V dropped 1 base and J dropped 2 bases, with 8 bases sitting between them. The CDR3, as DNA: TGTGCCAGCTCACCACAGGGTCACAACACCGGGGAGCTGTTTTTT. Protein product: CASSPQGHNTGELFF.

This chain uses TRBV5-4 with TRBJ1-2; 12 bases align to TRBD1. This CDR3 is built from 16 residues. Germline values: CDR1 SGHNT, CDR2 YYREEE (reference sequence). J gave up 4 bases and V 5 bases, and 9 bases lay outside the gene matches. The CDR3: CASSSGTGGYFYGYTF. The CDR3 nucleotides are TGTGCCAGCAGTTCCGGGACAGGGGGCTATTTCTATGGCTACACCTTC.

V usage is TRBV7-2 and J usage is TRBJ2-7, with 8 bases identical to TRBD1. The germline V gene has CDR1 SGHTA and CDR2 FQGNSA. This CDR3 comprises 16 residues. V gave up 1 base and J gave up 5 bases; unmatched junction bases: 10. The CDR3 DNA follows: TGTGCCAGCAGCTTAGGACAGGACAGGGTCTTAAACGAGCAGTACTTC. Protein product: CASSLGQDRVLNEQYF.

This clonotype was observed a handful of times. This chain joins TRBV14 and TRBJ1-6; D is ambiguous. Germline V gene lookup returns CDR1 SGHDN and CDR2 FVKESK. The V end lost 1 base, the J end lost 8 bases, and 9 bases lay between the germline ends. This CDR3 spans 14 amino acids. CDR3 nucleotides: TGTGCCAGCAGCCAAGCTGAATCGGATTCACCCCTCCACTTT. It yields the protein CASSQAESDSPLHF.

Ten or more counts support this clonotype. The rearrangement joins TRBV4-3 to TRBJ1-1; 7 bases are shared with TRBD1. CDR1 and CDR2 from the germline V gene are LGHNA and YSLEER. J lost 5 bases, V lost 3 bases, and 12 bases had no gene match. CDR3 length: 16 amino acids. CDR3 nucleotide sequence: TGCGCCAGCAGCCAGGGACTGGGCGCCAGGGGGACTGAAGCTTTCTTT. Residues: CASSQGLGARGTEAFF.

The table lists this clonotype with many counts. This chain connects TRBV7-8 to TRBJ2-3, with 8 bases aligning to TRBD1. Germline V gives CDR1 SGHVS, CDR2 FQNEAQ. This CDR3 has 14 amino acids. The junction had 0 bases not matched to a gene; V was cut back by 1 base and J by 3 bases. The CDR3 spells CASSLGTGTDTQYF. The CDR3 nucleotides read TGTGCCAGCAGCTTAGGGACAGGGACAGATACGCAGTATTTT.